The 8 T cell receptor beta chains below come from one sample, sequenced in a study of technical replicates of blood from a few donors. Libraries were prepared by immunoSEQ multiplex PCR; TCRdb keeps only in-frame clonotypes and omits some of them. The profile shows about 58,000 clones, about nine tenths of them singletons. The sequenced sample consisted of PBMCs. The receptors stem from a human donor in good health. Some clones in this sample may be carry-over from other donors' samples.

The chain couples TRBV11-2 to TRBJ1-2; D unresolved. The ends were cut back, 2 bases at V and 7 bases at J, with 14 bases in the middle. The germline CDR1 and CDR2 sequences are SGHAT and FQNNGV. The CDR3 runs 14 residues. Here the CDR3 DNA reads TGTGCCAGCAGCTTAAAAGAGGGATCCGTTGGCTACACCTTC. Amino acid sequence: CASSLKEGSVGYTF.

V and J are TRBV21-1 and TRBJ1-3; the D call TRBD1 from the table was never checked on the DNA. TRBV21-1 is a listed pseudogene. This CDR3 contains 17 residues. CDR3 loop: CASSIIPQGASGNTIYF. The DNA of the CDR3 is TGTGCCAGCAGCATAATCCCGCAGGGGGCATCTGGAAACACCATATATTTT.

The chain combines TRBV7-9 with TRBJ1-1; D is possibly TRBD1 (5 bases). From germline, CDR1 is SEHNR and CDR2 FQNEAQ (reference sequence). Trimming pared 2 bases from V and 6 bases from J, leaving 22 bases between. CDR3 length: 17 residues. The CDR3 nucleotides read TGTGCCAGCAGCTTATCCAGGGCAGGGTCTTATTTTGCTGAAGCTTTCTTT. It specifies CASSLSRAGSYFAEAFF. The full variable domain, rest sourced from reference TRBV7-9 and TRBJ1-1, is DTGVSQNPRHKITKRGQNVTFRCDPISEHNRLYWYRQTLGQGPEFLTYFQNEAQLEKSRLLSDRFSAERPKGSFSTLEIQRTEQGDSAMYLCASSLSRAGSYFAEAFFGQGTRLTVV.

The chain is built from TRBV5-1 and TRBJ1-5; D is unresolved. V gave up 0 bases and J gave up 0 bases, with 7 bases separating them. Per the germline V gene, CDR1 is SGHRS and CDR2 is YFSETQ. This CDR3 has 15 residues. In DNA form, the CDR3 reads TGCGCCAGCAGCTTGGGCGGGGATAGCAATCAGCCCCAGCATTTT. Protein sequence: CASSLGGDSNQPQHF.

The chain joins TRBV11-2 to TRBJ1-1, with 7 bases matching TRBD1. Germline values: CDR1 SGHAT, CDR2 FQNNGV. The V gene end was trimmed by 1 base and the J gene end by 10 bases; junction bases not matched to a gene: 9. The CDR3 is made up of 14 amino acids. The CDR3 nucleotides read TGTGCCAGCAGCTTAGGGAGGGGGCGCAGGGCAGCTTTCTTT. Residues: CASSLGRGRRAAFF.

This clone was counted a single time. The CDR3 loop is CASLSTGNSPLHF. The CDR3 DNA reads as TGTGCCAGCCTTTCGACAGGAAATTCACCCCTCCACTTT. The chain combines TRBV19 with TRBJ1-6, with a tentative D call TRBD1 (6 bases). Trimming stripped 9 bases from V and 7 bases from J, with 13 bases between. Germline assignment: CDR1 LNHDA and CDR2 SQIVND (reference sequence). The CDR3 sequence is 13 residues long.

CDR3 in amino acids: CASSLAGGSGPTEAFF. CDR3 sequence (DNA): TGCGCCAGCAGCTTGGCCGGGGGGAGCGGCCCCACTGAAGCTTTCTTT. The chain uses TRBV5-1 and TRBJ1-1, with D tentatively TRBD1 (5 bases). V was cut by 0 bases and J by 4 bases, with 16 bases left in between. The CDR3 extends over 16 amino acids. The germline V gene encodes CDR1 SGHRS and CDR2 YFSETQ.

The chain uses TRBV27 and TRBJ1-5, with a tentative D call TRBD1 (5 bases). Trimming stripped 0 bases from V and 6 bases from J, with 9 bases between. This CDR3 is built from 14 residues. The germline V gene has CDR1 MNHEY and CDR2 SMNVEV (reference sequence). CDR3 amino acids: CASSLSRVGQPQHF. The CDR3 coding sequence is TGTGCCAGCAGTTTATCCAGGGTAGGTCAGCCCCAGCATTTT.